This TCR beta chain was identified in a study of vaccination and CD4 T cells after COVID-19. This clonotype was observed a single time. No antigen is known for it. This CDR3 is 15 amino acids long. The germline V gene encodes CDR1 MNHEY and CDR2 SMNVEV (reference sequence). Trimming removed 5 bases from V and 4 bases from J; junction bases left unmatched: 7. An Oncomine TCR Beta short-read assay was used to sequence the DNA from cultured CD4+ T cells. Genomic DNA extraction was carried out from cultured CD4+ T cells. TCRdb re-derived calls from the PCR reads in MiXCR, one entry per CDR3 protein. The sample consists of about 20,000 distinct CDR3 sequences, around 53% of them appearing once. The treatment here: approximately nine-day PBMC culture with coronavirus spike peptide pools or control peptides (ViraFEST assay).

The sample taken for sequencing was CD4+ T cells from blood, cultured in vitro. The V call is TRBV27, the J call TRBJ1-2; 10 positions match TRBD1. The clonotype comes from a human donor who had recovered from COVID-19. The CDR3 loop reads CASSPRQGASYGYTF. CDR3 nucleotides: TGTGCCAGCAGTCCCCGACAGGGGGCTAGCTATGGCTACACCTTC.